Presented here are 5 T cell receptor beta chains from one specimen sequenced in a study of blood T cell repertoires in COVID-19. Method: immunoSEQ multiplex PCR; TCRdb's copy keeps in-frame clones and lacks some. The sample comprises about 320,000 clones, approximately 88% of which are singletons, and 5% rests with the top ten. Sequencing was done on a sample of PBMCs or T cells enriched from blood (not recorded which). These receptors originate from a man aged 30-40 years who had recovered from COVID-19.

The chain recombines TRBV5-4 with TRBJ1-1; D might be TRBD1 (6 bases). The germline gives CDR1 SGHNT, CDR2 YYREEE (reference sequence). The CDR3 runs 14 residues. V was cut by 3 bases and J by 6 bases, with 15 bases left in between. The CDR3: CASSWGTSSSEAFF. The CDR3 DNA is TGTGCCAGCAGCTGGGGGACATCTAGTTCTGAAGCTTTCTTT.

This CDR3 is CASRPTGGQGYTF. CDR3 in DNA: TGTGCCAGCAGGCCTACAGGGGGCCAAGGCTACACCTTC. V usage is TRBV5-8 and J usage is TRBJ1-2, with 9 bases that match TRBD1. The CDR3 runs 13 residues. Germline CDR1 reads SGHTS; CDR2 reads YDEGEE. V was pared by 5 bases and J by 8 bases, with 7 bases of the junction left unmatched.

The chain carries TRBV7-7 and TRBJ2-1; 9 bases are a match to TRBD1. Germline V gives CDR1 SSHAT, CDR2 FNYEAQ (reference sequence). The V segment lost 5 bases and the J segment 3 bases; nucleotides outside the gene matches: 5. The length of the CDR3 is 15 residues. The CDR3 DNA follows: TGTGCCAGCAGCCCTGGGACAGGGAACTACAATGAGCAGTTCTTC. Translation gives CASSPGTGNYNEQFF.

A single count supports this clone. Written as DNA, the CDR3 is TGTGCCAGCAGTTTTCTGGGGGCCAACATTCAGTACTTC. This sequence encodes CASSFLGANIQYF. This rearrangement joins TRBV28 to TRBJ2-4; D is possibly TRBD1 (6 bases). CDR3 length: 13 residues. CDR1 MDHEN and CDR2 SYDVKM come from the germline V gene. Between the trimmed V and J ends, which lost 3 bases and 7 bases, there was a span of 10 bases.

The chain is built from TRBV2 and TRBJ2-7; 10 bases agree with TRBD1. J lost 3 bases, V lost 8 bases, and 10 bases had no gene match. CDR3 length equals 15 residues. Germline loops: CDR1 SNHLY, CDR2 FYNNEI. The CDR3 protein is CASLEGTGDNYEQYF. The CDR3 coding sequence is TGTGCCAGCCTAGAGGGGACAGGGGACAACTACGAGCAGTACTTC.